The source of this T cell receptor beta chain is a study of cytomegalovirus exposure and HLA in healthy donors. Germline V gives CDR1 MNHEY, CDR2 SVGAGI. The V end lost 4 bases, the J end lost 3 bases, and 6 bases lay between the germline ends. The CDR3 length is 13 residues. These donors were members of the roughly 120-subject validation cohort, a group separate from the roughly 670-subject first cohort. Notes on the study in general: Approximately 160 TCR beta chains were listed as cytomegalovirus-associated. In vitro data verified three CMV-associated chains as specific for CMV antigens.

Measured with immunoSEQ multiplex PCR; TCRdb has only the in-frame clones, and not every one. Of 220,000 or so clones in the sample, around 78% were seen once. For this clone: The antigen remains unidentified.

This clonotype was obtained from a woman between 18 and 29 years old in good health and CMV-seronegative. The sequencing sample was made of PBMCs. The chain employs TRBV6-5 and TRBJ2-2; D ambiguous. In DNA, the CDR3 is TGTGCCAGCAGTTTCACAGACACCGGGGAGCTGTTTTTT. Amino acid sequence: CASSFTDTGELFF.